Shown below are 9 T cell receptor beta chains from a single sample sequenced in a study of T cells in localized non-small cell lung cancer. Produced via immunoSEQ multiplex PCR; TCRdb's table is partial and in-frame only. This sample carries about 43,000 clones, 90% to 95% of them seen once, and the ten largest clones take 10% to 13%. Here the sequenced sample was PBMCs, taken before any cancer treatment. The source is a woman aged 35 to 70 with stage II lung adenocarcinoma.

V usage is TRBV28 and J usage is TRBJ2-3; 10 bases agree with TRBD2. The CDR3 has 15 residues. V trimming: 7 bases; J trimming: 6 bases; junction bases outside the gene matches: 10. Per germline, CDR1 MDHEN and CDR2 SYDVKM. The CDR3 nucleotides are TGTGCCAGCACAGAGCGGGGGGGACCATTTGATACGCAGTATTTT. Translating gives CASTERGGPFDTQYF.

This chain joins TRBV20-1 and TRBJ2-7; D not resolved. Germline V CDR1 and CDR2: DFQATT, SNEGSKA (reference sequence). CDR3 length: 11 amino acids. Trimming pared 3 bases from V and 2 bases from J, leaving 5 bases between. The DNA for the CDR3 is TGCAGTGCTAGTCGAACCTACGAGCAGTACTTC. Translating gives CSASRTYEQYF.

This chain connects TRBV4-1 to TRBJ2-5; TRBD1 is a possible D gene (6 bases). Trimming removed 0 bases at V and 1 base at J, with 12 bases between. Germline V gene sequence: CDR1 MGHRA, CDR2 YSYEKL. This CDR3 region has 16 residues. This chain's CDR3 is CASSQDGKGVQETQYF. The CDR3 nucleotides read TGCGCCAGCAGCCAAGATGGAAAGGGGGTCCAAGAGACCCAGTACTTC.

J is TRBJ1-3 and V is TRBV28; D is perhaps TRBD1 (5 bases). V was cut by 6 bases and J by 4 bases, with 13 bases left in between. CDR1 MDHEN and CDR2 SYDVKM come from the germline V gene. The CDR3 totals 14 residues. CDR3 nucleotides: TGTGCCAGCAGCCGTGACTGGGGCGGAAACACCATATATTTT. Translated, it gives CASSRDWGGNTIYF.

The rearrangement joins TRBV12-1 to TRBJ2-6; the table's D gene call, TRBD1, was not cross checked with the DNA. TRBV12-1 is annotated as a pseudogene. This CDR3 contains 18 residues. CDR3 DNA sequence: TGTGCCAGCAGCGGACACGATATAGGACAAAGTCGGGCCAACGTCCTGACTTTC. It encodes CASSGHDIGQSRANVLTF.

The chain uses TRBV5-1 and TRBJ2-5; 7 nucleotides agree with TRBD2. This CDR3 contains 15 residues. Germline V gene sequence: CDR1 SGHRS, CDR2 YFSETQ. The V segment lost 4 bases and the J segment 4 bases; nucleotides outside the gene matches: 10. CDR3 DNA sequence: TGCGCCAGCAGCCCCACTGGAGCGGGGATAGAGACCCAGTACTTC. This sequence encodes CASSPTGAGIETQYF.

With regard to this clone: This same CDR3 is encoded by further DNA sequences in the sample. The rearrangement joins TRBV7-3 to TRBJ1-3; 8 positions agree with TRBD1. This CDR3 is 16 amino acids long. The germline gives CDR1 SGHTA, CDR2 FQGTGA. The V segment lost 0 bases and the J segment 0 bases; nucleotides outside the gene matches: 1. CDR3 amino acids: CASSLTGQDSGNTIYF. CDR3 nucleotides: TGTGCCAGCAGCTTAACGGGACAGGACTCTGGAAACACCATATATTTT. The full variable domain, completed using reference TRBV7-3 and TRBJ1-3, is GAGVSQTPSNKVTEKGKYVELRCDPISGHTALYWYRQSLGQGPEFLIYFQGTGAADDSGLPNDRFFAVRPEGSVSTLKIQRTERGDSAVYLCASSLTGQDSGNTIYFGEGSWLTVV.

V is TRBV18 and J is TRBJ1-1, with D unclear. V was cut by 4 bases and J by 1 base, with 7 bases left in between. Per the germline V gene, CDR1 is KGHSH and CDR2 is LQKENI. The CDR3 totals 13 residues. The CDR3 nucleotides read TGTGCCAGCTCACACCGGGAGAACACTGAAGCTTTCTTT. It yields the protein CASSHRENTEAFF.

This rearrangement joins TRBV29-1 to TRBJ2-3; D is unclear. V was clipped by 1 base and J by 6 bases, with 14 bases between them. The CDR3 is 14 amino acids. Germline V gives CDR1 SQVTM, CDR2 ANQGSEA. CDR3 bases: TGCAGCGTTGAAGCTGGGAATCAGATGGATACGCAGTATTTT. Encoded protein: CSVEAGNQMDTQYF.